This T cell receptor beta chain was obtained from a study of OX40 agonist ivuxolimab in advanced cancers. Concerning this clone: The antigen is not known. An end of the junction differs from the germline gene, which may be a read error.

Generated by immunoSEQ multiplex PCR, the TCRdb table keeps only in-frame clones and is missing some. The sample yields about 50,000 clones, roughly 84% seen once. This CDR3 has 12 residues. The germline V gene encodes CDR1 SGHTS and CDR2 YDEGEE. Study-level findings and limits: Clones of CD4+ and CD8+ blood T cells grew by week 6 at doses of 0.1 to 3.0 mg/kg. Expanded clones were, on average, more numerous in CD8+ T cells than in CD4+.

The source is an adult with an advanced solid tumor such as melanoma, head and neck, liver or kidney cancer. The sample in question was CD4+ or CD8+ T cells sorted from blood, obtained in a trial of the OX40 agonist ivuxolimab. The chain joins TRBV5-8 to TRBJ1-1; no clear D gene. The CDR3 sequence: CARSLEGGRAFF. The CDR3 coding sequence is TGTGCCAGAAGCTTGGAAGGAGGTCGAGCTTTCTTT.